This TCR beta chain originates from a study of shared clonotypes between healthy human individuals. Study-level findings and limits: Naive CD4 clonotypes overlapped across several donors at around 5%.

The J segment lost 4 bases and the V segment lost 10 bases, leaving 14 bases of the junction unmatched. Germline CDR1 MNHEY, CDR2 SMNVEV (reference sequence). This CDR3 region has 16 residues. Regarding this clone: The antigen is undetermined.

Some clones are missing from TCRdb's copy, which holds only in-frame ones; the method was immunoSEQ multiplex PCR. The sample lists a few million clones, around nine tenths occurring once. This sequence was found in a man aged 18 to 29 in good health. V is TRBV27 and J is TRBJ2-7; 12 nucleotides line up with TRBD1. Sequencing used naive CD4+ T cells sorted from blood. As for subset: CD45RA+ positively selected. CDR3 loop: CATPSSGTGGGYEQYF. The CDR3 DNA reads TGTGCCACACCATCGTCCGGGACAGGGGGCGGGTACGAGCAGTACTTC.